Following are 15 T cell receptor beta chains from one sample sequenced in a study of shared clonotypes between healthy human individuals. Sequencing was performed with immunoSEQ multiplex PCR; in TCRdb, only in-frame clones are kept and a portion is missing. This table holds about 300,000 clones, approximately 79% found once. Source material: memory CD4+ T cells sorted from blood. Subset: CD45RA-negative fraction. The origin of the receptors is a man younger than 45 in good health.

The CDR3 sequence: CAISKGGTGANVLTF. In DNA form, the CDR3 reads TGTGCCATCAGCAAGGGGGGTACCGGGGCCAACGTCCTGACTTTC. This rearrangement joins TRBV10-3 to TRBJ2-6; D possibly uses TRBD1 or TRBD2 (6 bases each). Germline V gene sequence: CDR1 ENHRY, CDR2 SYGVKD. There are 15 residues in the CDR3. V lost 6 bases and J 4 bases, leaving 13 bases between the germline ends.

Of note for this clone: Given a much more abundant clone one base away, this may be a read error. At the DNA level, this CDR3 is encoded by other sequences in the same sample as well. The CDR3 protein is CASSSGPPGEQYF. CDR3 coding DNA: TGTGCCAGCAGCTCGGGACCACCTGGCGAGCAGTACTTC. The rearrangement links TRBV5-1 to TRBJ2-7; D may be TRBD1 or TRBD2 (5 bases each). This CDR3 spans 13 amino acids. CDR1 SGHRS and CDR2 YFSETQ come from the germline V gene.

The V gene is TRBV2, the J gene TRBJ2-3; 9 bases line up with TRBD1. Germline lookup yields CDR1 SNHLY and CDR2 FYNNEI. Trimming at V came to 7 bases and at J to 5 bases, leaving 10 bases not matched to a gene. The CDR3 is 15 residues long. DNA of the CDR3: TGTGCCAGCAACAACCTCACAGGGGGCGTAGATACGCAGTATTTT. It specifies CASNNLTGGVDTQYF.

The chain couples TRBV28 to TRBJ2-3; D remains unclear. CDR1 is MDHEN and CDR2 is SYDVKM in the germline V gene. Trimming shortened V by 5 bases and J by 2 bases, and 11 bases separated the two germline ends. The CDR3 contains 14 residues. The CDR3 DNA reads TGTGCCAGCAGTCCCGAACAGCACACAGATACGCAGTATTTT. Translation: CASSPEQHTDTQYF.

The CDR3 nucleotides read TGTGCCAGCTCACCAGAGCGGCTCTCTGGAAACACCATATATTTT. It encodes CASSPERLSGNTIYF. The chain combines TRBV18 with TRBJ1-3; unclear D gene. V lost 2 bases and J 0 bases, leaving 8 bases between the germline ends. Germline loops: CDR1 KGHSH, CDR2 LQKENI. The CDR3 length is 15 residues.

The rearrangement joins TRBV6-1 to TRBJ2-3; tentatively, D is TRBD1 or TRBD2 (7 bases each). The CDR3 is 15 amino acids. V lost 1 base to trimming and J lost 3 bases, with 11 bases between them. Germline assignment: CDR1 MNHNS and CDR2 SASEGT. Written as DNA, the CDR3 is TGTGCCAGCAGTGAAGTCAGGGGGGGGACAGATACGCAGTATTTT. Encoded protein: CASSEVRGGTDTQYF.

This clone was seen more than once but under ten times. The DNA for the CDR3 is TGCGCCAGCAGCTTGGCGGGGATGAACACCGGGGAGCTGTTTTTT. This translates into CASSLAGMNTGELFF. The rearrangement uses TRBV5-1 and TRBJ2-2; D is perhaps TRBD2 (5 bases). The CDR3 spans 15 residues. Trimming took off 0 bases at V and 1 base at J, with 7 bases between the two ends. The germline V gene encodes CDR1 SGHRS and CDR2 YFSETQ.

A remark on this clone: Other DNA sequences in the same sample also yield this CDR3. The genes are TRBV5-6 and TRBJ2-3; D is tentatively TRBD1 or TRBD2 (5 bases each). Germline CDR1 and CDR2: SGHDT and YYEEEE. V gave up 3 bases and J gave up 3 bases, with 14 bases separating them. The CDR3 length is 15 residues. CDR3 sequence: CASSWGTGGTDTQYF. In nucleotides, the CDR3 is TGTGCCAGCAGCTGGGGGACGGGCGGGACAGATACGCAGTATTTT.

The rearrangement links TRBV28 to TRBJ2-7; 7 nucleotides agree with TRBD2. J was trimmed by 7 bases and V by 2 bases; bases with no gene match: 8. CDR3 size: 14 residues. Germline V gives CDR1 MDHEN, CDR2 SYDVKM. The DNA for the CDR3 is TGTGCCAGCAGTTTAGCAGGGACCGGGGGGGAGCAGTACTTC. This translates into CASSLAGTGGEQYF.

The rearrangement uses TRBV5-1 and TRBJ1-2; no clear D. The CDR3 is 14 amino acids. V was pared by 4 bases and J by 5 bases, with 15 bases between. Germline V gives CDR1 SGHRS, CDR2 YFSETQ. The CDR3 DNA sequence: TGCGCCAGCAGCCTAGAGACTGATTCGTATGGCTACACCTTC. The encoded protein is CASSLETDSYGYTF.

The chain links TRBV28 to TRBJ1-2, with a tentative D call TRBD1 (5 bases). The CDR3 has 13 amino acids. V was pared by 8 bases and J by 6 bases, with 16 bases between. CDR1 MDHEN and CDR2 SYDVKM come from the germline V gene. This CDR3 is CASEVTGTNGYTF. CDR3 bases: TGTGCCAGCGAAGTCACAGGAACGAATGGCTACACCTTC.

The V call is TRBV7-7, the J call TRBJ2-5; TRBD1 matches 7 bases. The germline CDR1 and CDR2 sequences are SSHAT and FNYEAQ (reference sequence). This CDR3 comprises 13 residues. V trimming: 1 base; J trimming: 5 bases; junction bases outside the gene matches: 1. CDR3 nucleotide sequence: TGTGCCAGCAGCTTAGAGGGGGCCGAGACCCAGTACTTC. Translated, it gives CASSLEGAETQYF.

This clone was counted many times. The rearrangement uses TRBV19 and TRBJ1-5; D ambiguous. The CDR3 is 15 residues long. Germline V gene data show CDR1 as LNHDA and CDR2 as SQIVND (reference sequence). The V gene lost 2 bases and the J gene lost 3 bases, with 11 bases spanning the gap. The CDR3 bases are TGTGCCAGTAGTATAAGCTCAGGCAACAATCAGCCCCAGCATTTT. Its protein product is CASSISSGNNQPQHF.

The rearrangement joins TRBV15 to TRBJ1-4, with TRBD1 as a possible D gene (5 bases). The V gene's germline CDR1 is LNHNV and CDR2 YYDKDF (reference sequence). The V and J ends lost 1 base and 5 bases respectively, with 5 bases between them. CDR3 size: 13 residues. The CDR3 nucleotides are TGTGCCACCAGCAGAGCAGGGAATGAAAAACTGTTTTTT. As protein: CATSRAGNEKLFF.

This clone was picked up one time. CDR3 residues: CSVEDQGRADTQYF. The CDR3 nucleotides are TGCAGCGTTGAAGATCAGGGTAGGGCAGATACGCAGTATTTT. The genes are TRBV29-1 and TRBJ2-3, with D possibly TRBD1 on 5 matching bases. V lost 0 bases and J 4 bases, leaving 11 bases between the germline ends. CDR3 length: 14 residues. Germline assignment: CDR1 SQVTM and CDR2 ANQGSEA.